This T cell receptor (beta chain) was obtained from a study of blood T cells in healthy people across ages. Study-wide points: As age increased, TCR beta diversity per million T cells fell in a roughly linear fashion.

Germline V lookup: CDR1 MNHEY, CDR2 SVGEGT. V was cut by 2 bases and J by 0 bases, with 11 bases left in between. The CDR3 covers 16 residues. On this clonotype: The antigen is undetermined.

The second PCR ran about 6 to 12 cycles with a sample-barcoded 5' primer and J-beta primers. MiXCR, applied by TCRdb to the 5' RACE reads, yields one record per CDR3 protein. The sample has about a million distinct CDR3 sequences; 35% to 40% are singletons. The sequencing sample was made of blood. This chain joins TRBV6-2 or TRBV6-3 and TRBJ1-5; D gene unclear. This receptor was taken from a man aged 18-30 years in good health. The CDR3 here is CASSYPRTYSNQPQHF. DNA for the CDR3: TGTGCCAGCAGTTACCCACGTACCTATAGCAATCAGCCCCAGCATTTT.